This entry concerns a single T cell receptor beta chain. Its antigen is unknown. The data belong to a study of tumor-infiltrating lymphocytes in localized non-small cell lung cancer. Germline CDR1 and CDR2: LGHNA and YNFKEQ. The CDR3 spans 15 residues. J gave up 8 bases and V 4 bases, and 8 bases lay outside the gene matches. Method: immunoSEQ multiplex PCR; TCRdb's copy keeps in-frame clones and lacks some. This sample carries around 12,000 clones, around 85% of them seen once, and the ten largest clones take around 3.8%. Study conclusions and caveats: Available tissue quantity limited TCR sequencing to a patient subset.

The V and J genes are TRBV4-2 and TRBJ1-6; 7 bases are a match to TRBD1. The sequencing input was uninvolved lung tissue not adjacent to the tumor. The source is a human donor with non-small cell lung cancer. As DNA, the CDR3 is TGTGCCAGCAGCCCCCGACAGGGAGGGGATTCACCCCTCCACTTT. Residues: CASSPRQGGDSPLHF.